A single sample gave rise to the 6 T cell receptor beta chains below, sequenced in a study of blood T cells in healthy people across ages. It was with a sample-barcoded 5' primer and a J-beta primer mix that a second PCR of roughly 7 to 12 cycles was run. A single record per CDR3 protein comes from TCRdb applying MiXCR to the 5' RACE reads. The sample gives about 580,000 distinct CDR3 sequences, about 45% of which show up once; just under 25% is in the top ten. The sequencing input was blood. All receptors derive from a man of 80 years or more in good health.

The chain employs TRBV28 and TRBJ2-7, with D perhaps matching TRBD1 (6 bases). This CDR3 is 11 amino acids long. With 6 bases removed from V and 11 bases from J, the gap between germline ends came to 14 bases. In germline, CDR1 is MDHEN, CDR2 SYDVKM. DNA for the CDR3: TGTGCCAGCAGGGCAAGGGGGATAGAGTACTTC. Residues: CASRARGIEYF.

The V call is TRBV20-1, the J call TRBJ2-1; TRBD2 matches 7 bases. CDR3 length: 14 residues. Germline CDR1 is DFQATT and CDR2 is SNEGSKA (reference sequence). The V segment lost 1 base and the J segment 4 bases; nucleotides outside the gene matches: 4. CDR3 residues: CSARVASGYNEQFF. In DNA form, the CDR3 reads TGCAGTGCTAGAGTGGCTAGCGGATACAATGAGCAGTTCTTC.

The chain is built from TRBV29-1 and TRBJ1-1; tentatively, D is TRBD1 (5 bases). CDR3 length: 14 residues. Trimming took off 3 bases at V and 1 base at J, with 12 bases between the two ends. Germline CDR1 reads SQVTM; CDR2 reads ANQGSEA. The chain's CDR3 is CSVDLPTGNTEAFF. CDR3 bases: TGCAGCGTTGATCTCCCCACAGGGAACACTGAAGCTTTCTTT.

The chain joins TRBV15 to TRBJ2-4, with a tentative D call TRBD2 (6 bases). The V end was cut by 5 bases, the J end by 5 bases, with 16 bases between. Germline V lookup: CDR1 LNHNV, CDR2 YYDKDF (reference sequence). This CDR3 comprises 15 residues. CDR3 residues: CATSVPGRGENIQYF. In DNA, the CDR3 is TGTGCCACCAGCGTCCCGGGGCGCGGGGAAAACATTCAGTACTTC. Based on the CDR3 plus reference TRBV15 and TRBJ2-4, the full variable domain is DAMVIQNPRYQVTQFGKPVTLSCSQTLNHNVMYWYQQKSSQAPKLLFHYYDKDFNNEADTPDNFQSRRPNTSFCFLDIRSPGLGDTAMYLCATSVPGRGENIQYFGAGTRLSVL.

CDR3 residues: CASREQGSSAYEQYF. DNA for the CDR3: TGTGCCAGCAGGGAACAGGGGTCCTCCGCCTACGAGCAGTACTTC. The chain links TRBV7-2 to TRBJ2-7, with TRBD1 matching 7 bases. V shed 6 bases and J 2 bases; nucleotides not matched to a gene: 10. Looked up from germline, CDR1 is SGHTA and CDR2 is FQGNSA. The CDR3 loop spans 15 amino acids. Using reference TRBV7-2 and TRBJ2-7 for the parts outside the CDR3, the full variable domain is GAGVSQSPSNKVTEKGKDVELRCDPISGHTALYWYRQSLGQGLEFLIYFQGNSAPDKSGLPSDRFSAERTGGSVSTLTIQRTQQEDSAVYLCASREQGSSAYEQYFGPGTRLTVT.

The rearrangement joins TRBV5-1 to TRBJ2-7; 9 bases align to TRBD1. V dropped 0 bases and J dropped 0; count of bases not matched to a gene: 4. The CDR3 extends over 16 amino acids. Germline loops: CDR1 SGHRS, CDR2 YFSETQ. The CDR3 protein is CASSLGGTGFSYEQYF. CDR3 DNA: TGCGCCAGCAGCTTGGGAGGGACAGGGTTCTCCTACGAGCAGTACTTC.